A single sample gave rise to the 24 T cell receptor beta chains below, sequenced in a study of blood T cell repertoires in COVID-19 (TCRdb year 2020). The library was built by means of the immunoSEQ multiplex PCR assay. Held by TCRdb, this immuneACCESS table contains in-frame sequences only and omits some clones. Under half of the omission traces to an unresolved V gene where checked; the cause of the rest is unknown. Recorded for this sample are 150,000 to 180,000 clones; about 86% of them occurred a single time. Of the sample, roughly 29% is held by the ten largest clones. Sequenced material: peripheral blood. All receptors derive from a woman aged 60-75 years with acute or convalescent COVID-19.

In its sample, this clone was seen a few times. The V gene is TRBV2, the J gene TRBJ2-5; weak D call: TRBD1 (6 bases). Germline lookup yields CDR1 SNHLY and CDR2 FYNNEI. This CDR3 is built from 15 residues. V lost 6 bases, J lost 5 bases, and 19 bases lay in between. This CDR3 is CASSPNRVGSETQYF. CDR3 DNA: TGTGCCAGCAGCCCTAACAGGGTAGGGTCGGAGACCCAGTACTTC.

In this sample, this clone turned up a few times. This chain connects TRBV3-1 (or the pseudogene TRBV3-2) to TRBJ2-1; 14 bases are a match to TRBD2. Trimming at V came to 1 base and at J to 15 bases, leaving 11 bases not matched to a gene. The germline V gene encodes CDR1 LGHDT and CDR2 YNNKEL (reference sequence). This CDR3 region has 16 residues. The DNA for the CDR3 is TGTGCCAGCAGCCAAGCCCGGACTAGCGGGGGGATCCGCCGGTTCTTC. It yields the protein CASSQARTSGGIRRFF.

The rearrangement joins TRBV4-1 to TRBJ1-1, with D possibly matching TRBD1 (5 bases). Between the trimmed V and J ends, which lost 5 bases and 4 bases, there was a span of 23 bases. The CDR3 covers 17 residues. Germline loops: CDR1 MGHRA, CDR2 YSYEKL. The CDR3 loop reads CASSTSRGEGWSTEAFF. For the CDR3, the DNA is TGCGCCAGCAGCACCTCTCGGGGGGAGGGATGGAGCACTGAAGCTTTCTTT.

The rearrangement links TRBV30 to TRBJ1-4; possibly TRBD1 for D (6 bases). The CDR3 totals 15 residues. The V and J ends lost 0 bases and 4 bases respectively, with 12 bases between them. Per the germline V gene, CDR1 is GTSNPN and CDR2 is SVGIG (reference sequence). CDR3 protein: CAWSVLDRHNEKLFF. In DNA, the CDR3 is TGTGCCTGGAGTGTCTTGGACAGACATAATGAAAAACTGTTTTTT.

This clone has just a few counts. The chain carries TRBV11-2 and TRBJ1-1; no firm D call. The germline gives CDR1 SGHAT, CDR2 FQNNGV. The CDR3 covers 14 residues. Trimming removed 3 bases from V and 1 base from J, with 9 bases in between. This CDR3 reads CASSFGSANTEAFF. In DNA form, the CDR3 reads TGTGCCAGCAGCTTCGGGAGTGCGAACACTGAAGCTTTCTTT.

This sequence joins TRBV15 and TRBJ1-2; D is possibly TRBD1 (6 bases). Per the germline V gene, CDR1 is LNHNV and CDR2 is YYDKDF (reference sequence). The CDR3 covers 16 residues. Trimming cost V 0 bases and J 0 bases, with 11 bases left between them. The CDR3 reads CATSRDRGAPNYGYTF. The CDR3 DNA is TGTGCCACCAGCAGAGATCGGGGGGCCCCTAACTATGGCTACACCTTC.

The chain couples TRBV5-1 to TRBJ2-3; D may be TRBD2 (5 bases). Germline V lookup: CDR1 SGHRS, CDR2 YFSETQ. Between the trimmed V and J ends, which lost 2 bases and 4 bases, there was a span of 11 bases. The CDR3 is 14 amino acids. CDR3 sequence reads: CASSFSVIADTQYF. The CDR3 nucleotides are TGCGCCAGCAGCTTTAGCGTTATTGCAGATACGCAGTATTTT.

V is TRBV18 and J is TRBJ1-5; D is uncertain. V shed 3 bases and J shed 6 bases, with 15 bases lying between them. The CDR3 covers 15 residues. Per germline, CDR1 KGHSH and CDR2 LQKENI. CDR3 sequence: CASSPLTGEGQPQHF. CDR3 DNA: TGTGCCAGCTCACCTCTCACCGGGGAAGGTCAGCCCCAGCATTTT.

This chain joins TRBV5-1 and TRBJ1-2; TRBD1 matches at 9 bases. V gave up 3 bases and J gave up 4 bases; unmatched junction bases: 7. The germline CDR1 and CDR2 sequences are SGHRS and YFSETQ. The CDR3 sequence is 15 residues long. The CDR3 DNA follows: TGCGCCAGCAGCTCCGGACCGGACAGGGGCTATGGCTACACCTTC. As protein: CASSSGPDRGYGYTF. Complete variable domain (other parts from reference TRBV5-1 and TRBJ1-2): KAGVTQTPRYLIKTRGQQVTLSCSPISGHRSVSWYQQTPGQGLQFLFEYFSETQRNKGNFPGRFSGRQFSNSRSEMNVSTLELGDSALYLCASSSGPDRGYGYTFGSGTRLTVV.

This clone was counted between two and nine times. The chain has TRBV5-1 and TRBJ1-2, with D maybe TRBD1 (5 bases). This CDR3 has 12 amino acids. Trimming shortened V by 4 bases and J by 6 bases, and 10 bases separated the two germline ends. Germline values: CDR1 SGHRS, CDR2 YFSETQ. The CDR3 loop reads CASSPPGDGYTF. The CDR3 DNA sequence: TGCGCCAGCAGCCCCCCGGGGGATGGCTACACCTTC.

This chain uses TRBV6-6 with TRBJ2-2; the match to TRBD1 covers 9 bases. CDR3 length: 14 amino acids. V lost 4 bases and J lost 6; bases outside the gene matches: 3. Germline V gene sequence: CDR1 MNHNY, CDR2 SVGAGI (reference sequence). The CDR3 is CASSFTGGSGELFF. CDR3 DNA: TGTGCCAGCAGTTTCACAGGGGGCTCCGGGGAGCTGTTTTTT.

The V and J genes are TRBV7-2 and TRBJ1-2; 10 bases are a match to TRBD1. Germline lookup yields CDR1 SGHTA and CDR2 FQGNSA. This CDR3 is 15 amino acids long. V dropped 5 bases and J dropped 4; count of bases not matched to a gene: 7. The CDR3 spells CASSNRQGAGYGYTF. The CDR3 DNA reads TGTGCCAGCAGCAATAGACAGGGGGCCGGCTATGGCTACACCTTC. Complete variable domain (other parts from reference TRBV7-2 and TRBJ1-2): GAGVSQSPSNKVTEKGKDVELRCDPISGHTALYWYRQSLGQGLEFLIYFQGNSAPDKSGLPSDRFSAERTGGSVSTLTIQRTQQEDSAVYLCASSNRQGAGYGYTFGSGTRLTVV.

The J gene is TRBJ1-2, the V gene TRBV10-3; D ambiguous. V lost 6 bases to trimming and J lost 1 base, with 12 bases between them. CDR3 size: 14 residues. Germline CDR1 reads ENHRY; CDR2 reads SYGVKD. The CDR3 region is CAISRRENNYGYTF. DNA for the CDR3: TGTGCCATCAGCCGTCGGGAAAATAACTATGGCTACACCTTC.

The chain links TRBV2 to TRBJ2-1; D might be TRBD1 (5 bases). From germline, CDR1 is SNHLY and CDR2 FYNNEI. This CDR3 has 15 amino acids. V shed 5 bases and J shed 1 base, with 12 bases lying between them. The CDR3 region is CASSPRQKSYNEQFF. CDR3 nucleotide sequence: TGTGCCAGCAGTCCCCGACAGAAGTCCTACAATGAGCAGTTCTTC. The whole variable domain, filled in from reference TRBV2 and TRBJ2-1, reads EPEVTQTPSHQVTQMGQEVILRCVPISNHLYFYWYRQILGQKVEFLVSFYNNEISEKSEIFDDQFSVERPDGSNFTLKIRSTKLEDSAMYFCASSPRQKSYNEQFFGPGTRLTVL.

V is TRBV27 and J is TRBJ1-4; D possibly corresponds to TRBD1 (6 bases). Per germline, CDR1 MNHEY and CDR2 SMNVEV (reference sequence). Trimming took off 4 bases at V and 7 bases at J, with 13 bases between the two ends. The CDR3 runs 14 residues. The CDR3: CASSSQGFREKLFF. CDR3 DNA: TGTGCCAGCAGTTCCCAGGGGTTTCGTGAAAAACTGTTTTTT.

This rearrangement joins TRBV7-9 to TRBJ1-2, with D unclear. The CDR3 has 14 amino acids. From germline, CDR1 is SEHNR and CDR2 FQNEAQ (reference sequence). Trimming left V 1 base short and J 1 base short, with 7 bases between. As DNA, the CDR3 is TGTGCCAGCAGCTTAGATCTCTATAACTATGGCTACACCTTC. Amino acid sequence: CASSLDLYNYGYTF.

The rearrangement links TRBV19 to TRBJ2-3, with a tentative D call TRBD1 (6 bases). This CDR3 spans 15 amino acids. CDR1 LNHDA and CDR2 SQIVND come from the germline V gene (reference sequence). With 2 bases removed from V and 0 bases from J, the gap between germline ends came to 9 bases. The DNA for the CDR3 is TGTGCCAGTAGTATAAGGACAGTTAGCACAGATACGCAGTATTTT. Its protein is CASSIRTVSTDTQYF.

V is TRBV5-4 and J is TRBJ1-5, with D tentatively TRBD1 (6 bases). The CDR3 covers 17 residues. Germline-derived CDR1 and CDR2 are SGHNT and YYREEE (reference sequence). Trimming took off 1 base at V and 6 bases at J, with 20 bases between the two ends. The CDR3 loop reads CASSLNVGAGGGQPQHF. The CDR3 DNA reads TGTGCCAGCAGCTTGAACGTGGGGGCGGGGGGCGGTCAGCCCCAGCATTTT.

The rearrangement links TRBV19 to TRBJ2-3; 7 positions match TRBD1. After removal of 8 bases from V and 2 bases from J, the junction contained 4 bases not matched to a gene. The germline gives CDR1 LNHDA, CDR2 SQIVND (reference sequence). The CDR3 runs 13 residues. The CDR3, as DNA: TGTGCCAGTGACGACAGGGTCACAGATACGCAGTATTTT. It codes for CASDDRVTDTQYF.

The J gene is TRBJ2-4, the V gene TRBV5-1, with 10 bases that match TRBD2. The V gene end was trimmed by 3 bases and the J gene end by 9 bases; junction bases not matched to a gene: 9. The germline CDR1 and CDR2 sequences are SGHRS and YFSETQ. The CDR3 runs to 15 residues. The CDR3 here is CASSSTGTSVSIQYF. The CDR3 region has the DNA TGCGCCAGCAGCTCAACCGGGACTAGCGTTAGCATTCAGTACTTC.

The CDR3 DNA follows: TGTGCCAGCAGTGAAGTCGGTTTTTCCACAGATACGCAGTATTTT. This gives the protein CASSEVGFSTDTQYF. V usage is TRBV2 and J usage is TRBJ2-3; D not certain. The CDR3 is 15 residues long. V lost 1 base to trimming and J lost 2 bases, with 10 bases between them. Germline CDR1 is SNHLY and CDR2 is FYNNEI.

The J gene is TRBJ1-2, the V gene TRBV29-1, with D maybe TRBD1 (5 bases). This CDR3 is built from 11 residues. Germline lookup yields CDR1 SQVTM and CDR2 ANQGSEA. With 4 bases removed from V and 4 bases from J, the gap between germline ends came to 7 bases. The CDR3 sequence is CSVGTLYGYTF. In DNA form, the CDR3 reads TGCAGCGTTGGGACACTCTATGGCTACACCTTC.

The CDR3 coding sequence is TGTGCCAGCAGCCCAACCGGGACAGGGAACAATTCACCCCTCCACTTT. It translates to CASSPTGTGNNSPLHF. V usage is TRBV3-1 (or the pseudogene TRBV3-2) and J usage is TRBJ1-6; TRBD1 agrees at 9 bases. CDR1 and CDR2 from the germline V gene are LGHDT and YNNKEL (reference sequence). V shed 4 bases, J shed 7 bases, and the junction held 8 bases outside the gene matches. The CDR3 extends over 16 amino acids.

This chain links TRBV5-4 with TRBJ1-2, with 8 nucleotides matching TRBD1. V trimming: 3 bases; J trimming: 6 bases; junction bases outside the gene matches: 10. From germline, CDR1 is SGHNT and CDR2 YYREEE (reference sequence). The CDR3 spans 15 residues. CDR3: CASSYLRSGGDGYTF. For the CDR3, the DNA is TGTGCCAGCAGCTACTTAAGGTCAGGGGGCGATGGCTACACCTTC.